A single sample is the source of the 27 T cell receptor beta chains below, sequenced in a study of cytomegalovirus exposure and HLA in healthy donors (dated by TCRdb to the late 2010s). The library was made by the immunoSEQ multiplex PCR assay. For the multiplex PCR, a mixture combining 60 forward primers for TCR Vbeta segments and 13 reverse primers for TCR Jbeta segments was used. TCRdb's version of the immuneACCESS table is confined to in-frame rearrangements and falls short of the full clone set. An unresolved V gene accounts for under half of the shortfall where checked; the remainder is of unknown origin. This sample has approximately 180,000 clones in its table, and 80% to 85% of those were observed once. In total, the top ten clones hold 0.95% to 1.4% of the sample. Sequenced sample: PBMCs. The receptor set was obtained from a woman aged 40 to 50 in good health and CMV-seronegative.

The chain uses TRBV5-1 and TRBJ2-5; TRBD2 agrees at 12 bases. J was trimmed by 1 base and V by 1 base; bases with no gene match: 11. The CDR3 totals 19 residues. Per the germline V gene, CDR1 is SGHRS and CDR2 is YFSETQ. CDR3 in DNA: TGCGCCAGCAGCTTGTTGACTAGCGGGAGATCCCTCCCCCAAGAGACCCAGTACTTC. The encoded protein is CASSLLTSGRSLPQETQYF.

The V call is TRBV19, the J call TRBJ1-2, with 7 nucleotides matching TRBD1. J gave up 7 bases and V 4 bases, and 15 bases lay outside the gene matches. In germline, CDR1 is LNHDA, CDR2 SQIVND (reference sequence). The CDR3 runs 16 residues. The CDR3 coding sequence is TGTGCCAGTAGTACCTCCCCTGGACAGGTTGGCCGTGGCTACACCTTC. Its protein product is CASSTSPGQVGRGYTF.

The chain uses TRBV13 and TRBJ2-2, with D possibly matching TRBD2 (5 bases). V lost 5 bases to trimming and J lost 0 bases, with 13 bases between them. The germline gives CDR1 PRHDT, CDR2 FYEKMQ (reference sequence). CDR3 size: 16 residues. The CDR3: CASSLISATNTGELFF. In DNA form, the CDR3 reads TGTGCCAGCAGCCTTATTAGCGCCACGAACACCGGGGAGCTGTTTTTT.

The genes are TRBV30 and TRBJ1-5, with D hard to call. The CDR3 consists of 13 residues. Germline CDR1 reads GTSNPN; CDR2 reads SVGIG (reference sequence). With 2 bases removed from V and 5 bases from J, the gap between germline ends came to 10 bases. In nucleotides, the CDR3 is TGTGCCTGGAGTAGAGGGTCGGATCAGCCCCAGCATTTT. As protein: CAWSRGSDQPQHF.

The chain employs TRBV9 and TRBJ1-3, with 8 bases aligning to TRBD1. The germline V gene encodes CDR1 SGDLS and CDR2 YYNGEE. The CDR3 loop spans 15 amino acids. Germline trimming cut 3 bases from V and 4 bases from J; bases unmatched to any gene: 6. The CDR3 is CASSAPTGAGNTIYF. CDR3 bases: TGTGCCAGCAGCGCCCCGACAGGGGCCGGAAACACCATATATTTT.

The CDR3 sequence is CASTQLLGVGYGYTF. CDR3 sequence (DNA): TGTGCCAGCACCCAACTCCTCGGGGTTGGCTATGGCTACACCTTC. The gene calls are TRBV6-5 and TRBJ1-2, with D unresolved. The germline V and J ends were trimmed by 7 bases and 4 bases, with 19 bases remaining between them. This CDR3 is built from 15 residues. CDR1 is MNHEY, CDR2 SVGAGI, per germline.

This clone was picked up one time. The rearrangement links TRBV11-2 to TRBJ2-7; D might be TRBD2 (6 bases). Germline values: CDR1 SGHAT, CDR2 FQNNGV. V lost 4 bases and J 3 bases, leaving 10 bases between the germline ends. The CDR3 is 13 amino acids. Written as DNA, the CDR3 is TGTGCCAGCAGCTACGCGCGGGACTACGAGCAGTACGTC. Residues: CASSYARDYEQYV.

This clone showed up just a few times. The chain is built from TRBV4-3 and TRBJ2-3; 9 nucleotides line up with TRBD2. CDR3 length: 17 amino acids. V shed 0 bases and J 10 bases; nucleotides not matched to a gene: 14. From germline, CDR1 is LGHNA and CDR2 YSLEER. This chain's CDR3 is CASSQEALPGLAFAQYF. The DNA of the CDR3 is TGCGCCAGCAGCCAAGAGGCTTTACCGGGACTAGCTTTCGCGCAGTATTTT.

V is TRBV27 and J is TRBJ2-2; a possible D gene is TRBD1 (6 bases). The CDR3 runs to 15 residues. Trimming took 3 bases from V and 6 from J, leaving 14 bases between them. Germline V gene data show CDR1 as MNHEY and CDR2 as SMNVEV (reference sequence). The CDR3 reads CASSFDRPEAGELFF. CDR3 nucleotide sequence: TGTGCCAGCAGTTTCGACAGGCCCGAAGCCGGGGAGCTGTTTTTT.

The CDR3 reads CASSLGLAGNTDTQYF. The CDR3, as DNA: TGTGCCAGCAGCCTCGGACTAGCGGGAAACACAGATACGCAGTATTTT. The V and J genes are TRBV13 and TRBJ2-3; 12 bases line up with TRBD2. Germline V gives CDR1 PRHDT, CDR2 FYEKMQ (reference sequence). This CDR3 has 16 residues. J was trimmed by 2 bases and V by 5 bases; bases with no gene match: 5.

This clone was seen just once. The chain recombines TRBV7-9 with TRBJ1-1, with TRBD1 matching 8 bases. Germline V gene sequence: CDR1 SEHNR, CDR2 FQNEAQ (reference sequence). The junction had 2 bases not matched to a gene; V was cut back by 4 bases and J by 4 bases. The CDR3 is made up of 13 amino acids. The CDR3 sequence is CASSSQGGTEAFF. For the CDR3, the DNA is TGTGCCAGCAGCTCACAGGGGGGCACTGAAGCTTTCTTT.

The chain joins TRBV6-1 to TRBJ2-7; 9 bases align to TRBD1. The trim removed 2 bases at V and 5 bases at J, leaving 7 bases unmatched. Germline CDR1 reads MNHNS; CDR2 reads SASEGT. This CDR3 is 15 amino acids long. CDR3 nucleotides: TGTGCCAGCAGTGAATTTCCGGGACAGGGCGACGAGCAGTACGTC. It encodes CASSEFPGQGDEQYV.

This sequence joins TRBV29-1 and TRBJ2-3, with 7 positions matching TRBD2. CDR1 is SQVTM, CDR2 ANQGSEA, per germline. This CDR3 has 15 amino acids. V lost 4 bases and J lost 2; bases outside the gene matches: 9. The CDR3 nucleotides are TGCAGCGTTGTCGGGGGTCGGGGGGACACAGATACGCAGTATTTT. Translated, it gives CSVVGGRGDTDTQYF.

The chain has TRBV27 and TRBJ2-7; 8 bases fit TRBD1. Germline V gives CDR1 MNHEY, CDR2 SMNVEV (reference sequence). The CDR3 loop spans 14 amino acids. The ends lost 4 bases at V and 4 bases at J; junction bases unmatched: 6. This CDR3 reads CASSSVRGPYEQYF. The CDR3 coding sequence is TGTGCCAGCAGTTCCGTCAGGGGGCCATACGAGCAGTACTTC.

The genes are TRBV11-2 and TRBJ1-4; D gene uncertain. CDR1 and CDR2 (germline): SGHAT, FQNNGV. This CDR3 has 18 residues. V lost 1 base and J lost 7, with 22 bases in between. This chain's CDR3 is CASSLGGLNPISGEKLFF. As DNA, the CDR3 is TGTGCCAGCAGCTTAGGGGGATTAAATCCCATTAGCGGTGAAAAACTGTTTTTT.

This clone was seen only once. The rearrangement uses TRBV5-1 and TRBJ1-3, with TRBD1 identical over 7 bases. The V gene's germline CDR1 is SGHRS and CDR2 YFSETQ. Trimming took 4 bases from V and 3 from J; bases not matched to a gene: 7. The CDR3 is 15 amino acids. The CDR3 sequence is CASSLDRVDGNTIYF. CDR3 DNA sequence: TGCGCCAGCAGCCTTGACAGGGTAGATGGAAACACCATATATTTT.

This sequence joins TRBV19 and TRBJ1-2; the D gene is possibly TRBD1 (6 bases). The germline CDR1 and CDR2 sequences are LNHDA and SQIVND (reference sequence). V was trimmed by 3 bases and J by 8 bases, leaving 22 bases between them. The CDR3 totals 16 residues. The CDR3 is CASSINVNMGHLGYTF. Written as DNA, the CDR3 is TGTGCCAGTAGTATTAACGTGAATATGGGACACCTCGGCTACACCTTC.

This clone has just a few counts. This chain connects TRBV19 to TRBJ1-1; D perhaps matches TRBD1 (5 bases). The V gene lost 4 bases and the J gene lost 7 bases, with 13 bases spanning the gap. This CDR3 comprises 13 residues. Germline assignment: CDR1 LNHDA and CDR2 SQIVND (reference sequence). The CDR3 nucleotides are TGTGCCAGTAGTACTCGTCGGGGGGGTGAAGCTTTCTTT. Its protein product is CASSTRRGGEAFF. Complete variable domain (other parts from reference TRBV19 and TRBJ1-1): DGGITQSPKYLFRKEGQNVTLSCEQNLNHDAMYWYRQDPGQGLRLIYYSQIVNDFQKGDIAEGYSVSREKKESFPLTVTSAQKNPTAFYLCASSTRRGGEAFFGQGTRLTVV.

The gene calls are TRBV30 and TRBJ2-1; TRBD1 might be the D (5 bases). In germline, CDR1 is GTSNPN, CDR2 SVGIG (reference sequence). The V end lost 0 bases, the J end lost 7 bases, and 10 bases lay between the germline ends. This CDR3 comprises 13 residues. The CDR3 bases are TGTGCCTGGAGTGTTCTAGGGGATAATGAGCAGTTCTTC. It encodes CAWSVLGDNEQFF.

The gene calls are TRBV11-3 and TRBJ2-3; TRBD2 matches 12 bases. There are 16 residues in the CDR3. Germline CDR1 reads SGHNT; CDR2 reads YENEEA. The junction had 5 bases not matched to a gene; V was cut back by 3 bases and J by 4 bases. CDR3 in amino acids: CASSFLAGGGADTQYF. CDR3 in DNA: TGTGCCAGCAGCTTCCTAGCGGGAGGGGGGGCAGATACGCAGTATTTT.

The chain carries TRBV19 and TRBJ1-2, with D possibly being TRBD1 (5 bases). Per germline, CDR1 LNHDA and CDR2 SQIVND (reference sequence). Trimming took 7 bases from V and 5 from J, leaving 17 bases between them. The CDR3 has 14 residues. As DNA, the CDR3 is TGTGCCAGTAAGGCCCCGGGACTCCTTTATGGCTACACCTTC. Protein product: CASKAPGLLYGYTF. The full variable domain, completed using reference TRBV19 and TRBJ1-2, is DGGITQSPKYLFRKEGQNVTLSCEQNLNHDAMYWYRQDPGQGLRLIYYSQIVNDFQKGDIAEGYSVSREKKESFPLTVTSAQKNPTAFYLCASKAPGLLYGYTFGSGTRLTVV.

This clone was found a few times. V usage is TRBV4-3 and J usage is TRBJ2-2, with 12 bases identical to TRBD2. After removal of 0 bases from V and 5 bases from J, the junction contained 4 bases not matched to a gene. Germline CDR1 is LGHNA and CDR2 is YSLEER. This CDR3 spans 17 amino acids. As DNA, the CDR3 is TGCGCCAGCAGCCAAGATCGGGGGACTAGCGGGACCGGGGAGCTGTTTTTT. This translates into CASSQDRGTSGTGELFF.

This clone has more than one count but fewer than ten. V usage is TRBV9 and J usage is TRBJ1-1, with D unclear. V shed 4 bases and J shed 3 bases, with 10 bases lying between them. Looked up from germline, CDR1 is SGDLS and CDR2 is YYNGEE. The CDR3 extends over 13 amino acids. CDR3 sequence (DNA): TGTGCCAGCAGCAAACAGAGGGACACTGAAGCTTTCTTT. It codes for CASSKQRDTEAFF.

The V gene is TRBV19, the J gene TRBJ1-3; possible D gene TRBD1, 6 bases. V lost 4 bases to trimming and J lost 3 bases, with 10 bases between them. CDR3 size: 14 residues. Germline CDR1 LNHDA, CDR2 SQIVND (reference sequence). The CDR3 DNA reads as TGTGCCAGTAGTACCCACAGGGTTGGAAACACCATATATTTT. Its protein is CASSTHRVGNTIYF.

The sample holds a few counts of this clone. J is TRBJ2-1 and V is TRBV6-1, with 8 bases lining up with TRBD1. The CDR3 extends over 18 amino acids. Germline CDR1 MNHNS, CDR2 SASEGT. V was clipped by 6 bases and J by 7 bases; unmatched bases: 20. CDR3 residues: CASRELPTAGGLWNEQFF. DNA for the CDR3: TGTGCCAGCAGAGAACTCCCAACGGCAGGGGGCTTATGGAATGAGCAGTTCTTC.

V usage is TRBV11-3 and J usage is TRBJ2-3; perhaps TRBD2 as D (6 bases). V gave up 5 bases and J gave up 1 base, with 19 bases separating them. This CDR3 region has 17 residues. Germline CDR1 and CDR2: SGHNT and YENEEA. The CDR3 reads CASSKGAEGLGTDTQYF. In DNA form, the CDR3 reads TGTGCCAGCAGCAAGGGAGCGGAGGGGTTGGGCACAGATACGCAGTATTTT.

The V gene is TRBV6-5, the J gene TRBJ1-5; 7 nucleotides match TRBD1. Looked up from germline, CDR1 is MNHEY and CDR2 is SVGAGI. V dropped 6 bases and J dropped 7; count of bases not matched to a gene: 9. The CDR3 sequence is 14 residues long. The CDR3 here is CASSPDRDIQPQHF. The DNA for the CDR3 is TGTGCCAGCAGCCCTGACAGGGATATCCAGCCCCAGCATTTT.